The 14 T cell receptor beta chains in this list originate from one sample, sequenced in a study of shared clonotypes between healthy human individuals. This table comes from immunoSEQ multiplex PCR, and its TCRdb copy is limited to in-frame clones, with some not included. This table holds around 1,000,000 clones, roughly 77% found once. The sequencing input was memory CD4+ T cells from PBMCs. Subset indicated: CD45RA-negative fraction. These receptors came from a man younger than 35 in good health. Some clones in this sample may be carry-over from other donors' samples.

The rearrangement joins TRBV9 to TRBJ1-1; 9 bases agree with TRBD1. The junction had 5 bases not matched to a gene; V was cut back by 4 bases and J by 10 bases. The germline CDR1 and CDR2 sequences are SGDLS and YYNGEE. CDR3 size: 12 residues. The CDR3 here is CASSSGGQGAFF. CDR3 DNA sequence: TGTGCCAGCAGCTCGGGGGGACAGGGAGCTTTCTTT.

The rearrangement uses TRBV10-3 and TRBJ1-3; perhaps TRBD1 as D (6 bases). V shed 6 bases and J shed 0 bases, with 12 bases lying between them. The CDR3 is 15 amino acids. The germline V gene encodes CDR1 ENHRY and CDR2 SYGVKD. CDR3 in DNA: TGTGCCATCAGGGACAGCGCTCGCTCTGGAAACACCATATATTTT. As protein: CAIRDSARSGNTIYF.

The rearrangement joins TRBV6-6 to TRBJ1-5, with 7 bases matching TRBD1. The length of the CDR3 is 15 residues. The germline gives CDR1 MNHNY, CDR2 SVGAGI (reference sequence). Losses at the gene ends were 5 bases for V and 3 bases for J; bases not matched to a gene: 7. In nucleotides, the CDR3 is TGTGCCAGCAGTAGACAGGGTCTCGACAATCAGCCCCAGCATTTT. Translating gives CASSRQGLDNQPQHF.

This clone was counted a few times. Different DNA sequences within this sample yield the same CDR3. As DNA, the CDR3 is TGTGCCAGCAGCTTAGCATTAGGTTCCACTGAAGCTTTCTTT. It codes for CASSLALGSTEAFF. The gene calls are TRBV7-9 and TRBJ1-1; D gene unclear. CDR1 is SEHNR, CDR2 FQNEAQ, per germline (reference sequence). Between the trimmed V and J ends, which lost 0 bases and 4 bases, there was a span of 9 bases. This CDR3 has 14 amino acids.

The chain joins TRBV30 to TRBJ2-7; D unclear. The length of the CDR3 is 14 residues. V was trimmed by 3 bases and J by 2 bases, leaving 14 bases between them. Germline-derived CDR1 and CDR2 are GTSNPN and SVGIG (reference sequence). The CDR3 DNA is TGTGCCTGGAGGACCCCCGGTTTGGCCTACGAGCAGTACTTC. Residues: CAWRTPGLAYEQYF.

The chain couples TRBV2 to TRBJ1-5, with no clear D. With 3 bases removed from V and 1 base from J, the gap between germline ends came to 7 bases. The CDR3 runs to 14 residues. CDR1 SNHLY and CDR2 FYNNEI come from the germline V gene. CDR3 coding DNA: TGTGCCAGCAGTGAGTTGAAAAGCAATCAGCCCCAGCATTTT. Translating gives CASSELKSNQPQHF.

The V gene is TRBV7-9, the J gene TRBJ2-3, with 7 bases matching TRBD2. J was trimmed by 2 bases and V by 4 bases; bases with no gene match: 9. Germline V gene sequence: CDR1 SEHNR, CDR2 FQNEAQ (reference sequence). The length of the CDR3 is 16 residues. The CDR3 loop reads CASSYAPAGYTDTQYF. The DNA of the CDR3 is TGTGCCAGCAGCTACGCTCCAGCGGGATACACAGATACGCAGTATTTT.

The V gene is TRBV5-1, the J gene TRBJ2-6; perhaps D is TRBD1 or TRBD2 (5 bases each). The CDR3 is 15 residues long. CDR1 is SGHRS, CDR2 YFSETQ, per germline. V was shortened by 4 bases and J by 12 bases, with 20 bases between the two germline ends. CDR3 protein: CASSPSGPLSGVLTF. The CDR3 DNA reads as TGCGCCAGCAGCCCGTCGGGACCGTTAAGCGGCGTCCTGACTTTC. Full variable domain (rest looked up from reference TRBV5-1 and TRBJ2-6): KAGVTQTPRYLIKTRGQQVTLSCSPISGHRSVSWYQQTPGQGLQFLFEYFSETQRNKGNFPGRFSGRQFSNSRSEMNVSTLELGDSALYLCASSPSGPLSGVLTFGAGSRLTVL.

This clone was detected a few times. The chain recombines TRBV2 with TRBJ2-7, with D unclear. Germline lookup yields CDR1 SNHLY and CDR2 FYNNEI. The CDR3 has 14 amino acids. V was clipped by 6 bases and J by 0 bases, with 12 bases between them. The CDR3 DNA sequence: TGTGCCAGCAGAGGTGGTAGGTTCTCCTACGAGCAGTACTTC. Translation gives CASRGGRFSYEQYF.

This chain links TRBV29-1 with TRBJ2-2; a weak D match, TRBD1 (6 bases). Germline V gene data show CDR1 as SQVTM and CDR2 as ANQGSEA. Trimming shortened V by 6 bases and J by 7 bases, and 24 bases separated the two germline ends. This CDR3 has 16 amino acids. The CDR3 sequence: CSVQKGHPPLGGELFF. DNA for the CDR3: TGCAGCGTCCAAAAGGGACACCCACCTTTAGGCGGGGAGCTGTTTTTT.

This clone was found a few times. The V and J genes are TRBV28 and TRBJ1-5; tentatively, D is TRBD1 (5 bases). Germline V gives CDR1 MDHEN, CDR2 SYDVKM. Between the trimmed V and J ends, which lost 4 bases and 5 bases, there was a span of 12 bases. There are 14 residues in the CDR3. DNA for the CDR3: TGTGCCAGCAGTTCAGGGTCGAGGGATCAGCCCCAGCATTTT. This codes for CASSSGSRDQPQHF.

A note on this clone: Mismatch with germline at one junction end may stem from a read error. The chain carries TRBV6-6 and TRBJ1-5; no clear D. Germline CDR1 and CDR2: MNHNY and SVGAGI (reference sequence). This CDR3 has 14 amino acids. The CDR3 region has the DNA TGTGACAGCGTCGGCGCCTTGAGCAATCAGCCCCAGCATTTT. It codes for CDSVGALSNQPQHF.

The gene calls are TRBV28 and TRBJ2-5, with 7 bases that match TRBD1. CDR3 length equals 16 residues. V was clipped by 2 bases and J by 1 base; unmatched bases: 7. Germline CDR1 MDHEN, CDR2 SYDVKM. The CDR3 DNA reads TGTGCCAGCAGTTTACTCGGGTCAGGGGGCCAAGAGACCCAGTACTTC. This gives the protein CASSLLGSGGQETQYF.

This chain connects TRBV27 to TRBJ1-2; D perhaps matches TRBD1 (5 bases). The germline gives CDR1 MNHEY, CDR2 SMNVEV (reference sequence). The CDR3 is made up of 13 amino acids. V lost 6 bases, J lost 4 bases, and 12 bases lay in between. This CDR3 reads CASRPGGLYGYTF. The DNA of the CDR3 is TGTGCCAGCAGGCCCGGGGGACTCTATGGCTACACCTTC.